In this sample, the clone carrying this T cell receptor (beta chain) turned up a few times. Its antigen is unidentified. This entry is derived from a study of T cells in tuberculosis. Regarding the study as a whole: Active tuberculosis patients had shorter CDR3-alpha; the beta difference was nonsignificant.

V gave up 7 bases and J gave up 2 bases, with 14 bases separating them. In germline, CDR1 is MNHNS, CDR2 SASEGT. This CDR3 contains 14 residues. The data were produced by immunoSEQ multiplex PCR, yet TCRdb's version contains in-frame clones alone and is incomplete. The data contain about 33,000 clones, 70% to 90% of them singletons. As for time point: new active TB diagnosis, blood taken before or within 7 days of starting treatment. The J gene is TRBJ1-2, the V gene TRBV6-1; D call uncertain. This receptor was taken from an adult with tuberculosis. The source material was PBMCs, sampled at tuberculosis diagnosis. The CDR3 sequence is CASTYGGSNYGYTF. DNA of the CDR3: TGTGCCAGCACCTACGGAGGGTCCAACTATGGCTACACCTTC.